The T cell receptor beta chain under discussion was sequenced for a study of T cells in Graves' hyperthyroidism and ophthalmopathy. Study-level findings and limits: Blood samples included most of the expanded thyroid clonotypes exceeding 0.001.

This clonotype was picked up many times. Its antigen remains unidentified. The V and J ends lost 6 bases and 0 bases respectively, with 6 bases between them. The germline V gene has CDR1 KGHSH and CDR2 LQKENI. This CDR3 has 13 residues. It was considered stable Graves' hyperthyroidism when ophthalmopathy did not progress within 18 months. Hyperthyroidism in the patients, aged 18 to 65, was newly diagnosed and under 2 months in duration. Source material for PBMCs was over 8 ml fresh peripheral blood. There were TCR beta CDR3 regions amplified from RNA transcripts. The HTBI primer set was used in a first-round RT-PCR of the TCR CDR3. TCRdb re-derived calls from the multiplex PCR reads in MiXCR, one entry per CDR3 protein. The table lists some 740,000 distinct CDR3 sequences, approximately 14% of them singletons.

Source material: blood. This chain joins TRBV18 and TRBJ2-1; D unclear. The sequence was obtained from a woman aged 18-30 years with Graves' hyperthyroidism. CDR3 loop: CASSASSYNEQFF. CDR3 in DNA: TGTGCCAGCTCTGCGAGCTCCTACAATGAGCAGTTCTTC.